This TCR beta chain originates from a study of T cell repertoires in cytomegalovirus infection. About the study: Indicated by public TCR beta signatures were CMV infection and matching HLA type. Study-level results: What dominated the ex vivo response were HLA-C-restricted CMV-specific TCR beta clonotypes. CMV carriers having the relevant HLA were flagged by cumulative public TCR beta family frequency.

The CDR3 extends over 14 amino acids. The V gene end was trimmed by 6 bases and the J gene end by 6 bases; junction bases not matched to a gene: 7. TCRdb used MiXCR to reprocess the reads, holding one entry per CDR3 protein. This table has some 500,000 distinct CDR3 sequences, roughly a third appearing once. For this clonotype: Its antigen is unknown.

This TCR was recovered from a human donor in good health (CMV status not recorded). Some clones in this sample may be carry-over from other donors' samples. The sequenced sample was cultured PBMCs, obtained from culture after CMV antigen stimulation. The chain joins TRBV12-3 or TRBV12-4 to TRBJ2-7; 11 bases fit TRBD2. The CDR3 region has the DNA TGTGCCAGCAGCCCTGGACTAGCGGGTGGCGAGCAGTACGTC. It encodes CASSPGLAGGEQYV.